The text below deals with one T cell receptor (beta chain). The sample originates from a study of blood T cell repertoires in COVID-19. Background on the study: The United States, Italy and Spain provided the acute and convalescent COVID-19 samples.

Germline V gene sequence: CDR1 SGHAT, CDR2 FQNNGV. The CDR3 length is 13 residues. Deletions cut 0 bases from V and 2 bases from J, with 4 bases between. Assay used: immunoSEQ multiplex PCR; TCRdb lists only in-frame clones, some missing. The sample holds roughly 100,000 clones, 70% to 80% seen once. The receptor's source is a woman older than 75 with active or convalescent COVID-19. This chain connects TRBV11-2 to TRBJ1-2; D is undetermined. The sequenced material came from peripheral blood. Here the CDR3 reads CASSLDRNYGYTF. CDR3 DNA sequence: TGTGCCAGCAGCTTAGACCGGAACTATGGCTACACCTTC.